The rows below give T cell receptor beta chains drawn from one sample of a study of shared clonotypes between healthy human individuals. The method was immunoSEQ multiplex PCR; TCRdb's version includes in-frame clones alone and lacks a portion of them. The sample includes 2 million to 3 million clones, 80% to 95% of them seen just once. What was sequenced was naive CD4+ T cells from PBMCs. Receptor source: a man aged 18 to 35 in good health. Some clones in this sample may be carry-over from other donors' samples. Each CDR3 is given with its conserved first and last residue. D genes are given only for firm matches. Where a row states a size, it is once, few, many or the class of an expanded clone; other rows omit it.

>TRBD1|NA|TRBJ1-1|13|TRBV6-1
TGTGCCAGCAGAAGACAGGGGAACACTGAAGCTTTCTTT
CASRRQGNTEAFF
>TRBD1|NA|TRBJ1-1|13|TRBV19
TGTGCCAGTAGTATACAGGGGGGCACTGAAGCTTTCTTT
CASSIQGGTEAFF
>NA|NA|TRBJ2-7|17|TRBV5-4
TGTGCCAGCAGCCGAGGTGGGAGCGGCCCGAACCCCTACGAGCAGTACTTC
CASSRGGSGPNPYEQYF
>NA|NA|TRBJ1-1|16|TRBV7-2
TGTGCCAGCAGCTTGGCCCCCGGGACTGCGAACACTGAAGCTTTCTTT
CASSLAPGTANTEAFF
>NA|NA|TRBJ2-7|15|TRBV28
TGTGCCAGCAGTTTCCTGCGCAGCCTTTCCTACGAGCAGTACTTC
CASSFLRSLSYEQYF
>NA|NA|TRBJ2-5|14|TRBV6-5
TGTGCCAGCAGTACGGACAGTTTCGTCGAGACCCAGTACTTC
CASSTDSFVETQYF
>TRBD2|NA|TRBJ2-4|14|TRBV28
TGTGCCAGCAGTTTAAGTGCGGGAGACGACATTCAGTACTTC
CASSLSAGDDIQYF
>TRBD2|NA|TRBJ2-7|13|TRBV18
TGTGCCAGCTCACCGATGGGGGGGACCGAGCAGTACTTC
CASSPMGGTEQYF
>NA|NA|TRBJ2-7|12|TRBV7-9
TGTGCCAGCAGCCCAAGGGGCCACGAGCAGTACTTC
CASSPRGHEQYF
>TRBD2|NA|TRBJ2-1|17|TRBV5-6
TGTGCCAGCAGCTTGGCCGGGACTAGCGGGAAAAACAATGAGCAGTTCTTC
CASSLAGTSGKNNEQFF
>NA|NA|TRBJ2-1|14|TRBV11-2
TGTGCCAGCAGCTACGGGAGCTCCTACAATGAGCAGTTCTTC
CASSYGSSYNEQFF
>NA|NA|TRBJ1-1|15|TRBV5-5
TGTGCCAGCAGCGTTACGCGCTCGGGGCAGGGGAGAGCTTTCTTT
CASSVTRSGQGRAFF
>NA|NA|TRBJ2-1|14|TRBV30
TGTGCCTCCACGAAACTTACTAGCAGCAATGAGCAGTTCTTC
CASTKLTSSNEQFF
>NA|few|TRBJ1-2|14|TRBV7-2
TGTGCCAGCAGCCCCGAGACTGGCGTGTATGGCTACACCTTC
CASSPETGVYGYTF
>TRBD1|NA|TRBJ1-3|17|TRBV7-9
TGTGCCAGCAGCTTAGGGACAGGGGACCTCTCTGGAAACACCATATATTTT
CASSLGTGDLSGNTIYF
>NA|NA|TRBJ2-2|14|TRBV7-3
TGTGCCAGCAGCTGGACACCGAACACCGGGGAGCTGTTTTTT
CASSWTPNTGELFF
>NA|NA|TRBJ2-5|14|TRBV5-1
TGCGCCAGCAGCTTGGGCAGGGTACAAGAGACCCAGTACTTC
CASSLGRVQETQYF
>NA|NA|TRBJ2-1|16|TRBV9
TGTGCCAGCAGCGTAGACCCGAGACAAGTTTCTAATGAGCAGTTCTTC
CASSVDPRQVSNEQFF
>NA|NA|TRBJ2-2|15|TRBV7-9
TGTGCCAGCAGCTTTATGAGCGCGAACACCGGGGAGCTGTTTTTT
CASSFMSANTGELFF
>TRBD2|NA|TRBJ2-7|13|TRBV30
TGTGCCTGTCCGGGACTAGCTGACTACGAGCAGTACTTC
CACPGLADYEQYF
>TRBD1|NA|TRBJ1-1|15|TRBV5-4
TGTGCCAGCAGCTTGGGGGTGACAGGGTTGGCTGAAGCTTTCTTT
CASSLGVTGLAEAFF
>TRBD1|NA|TRBJ1-2|13|TRBV7-3
TGTGCCAGCAGCCAACAGGGGGCATTTGGCTACACCTTC
CASSQQGAFGYTF
>TRBD1|NA|TRBJ1-1|13|TRBV11-3
TGTGCCAGCAGCCTGGACAGGGCCACTGAAGCTTTCTTT
CASSLDRATEAFF
>TRBD1|NA|TRBJ2-2|16|TRBV11-2
TGTGCCATGCCACTTAGACAGGGGGCCTACACCGGGGAGCTGTTTTTT
CAMPLRQGAYTGELFF
>NA|NA|TRBJ1-4|12|TRBV2
TGTGCCAGCAGTGAGACGGTAGAAAAACTGTTTTTT
CASSETVEKLFF
>NA|NA|TRBJ2-3|13|TRBV29-1
TGCAGCGTTGGGGCGGGACCCACAGATACGCAGTATTTT
CSVGAGPTDTQYF
>NA|NA|TRBJ1-1|12|TRBV11-2
TGTGCCAGCAGCTCCCAGGTAGGAGAAGCTTTCTTT
CASSSQVGEAFF
>TRBD1|NA|TRBJ1-1|12|TRBV10-2
TGCGCCAGCACCTCGGACAGGGGTGAAGCTTTCTTT
CASTSDRGEAFF
>NA|NA|TRBJ1-4|13|TRBV29-1
TGCAGCGTTGACGGTAGGGATAATGAAAAACTGTTTTTT
CSVDGRDNEKLFF
>TRBD2|NA|TRBJ2-5|17|TRBV19
TGTGCCAGCTCCACGGGACTAGCCATTTTGGGTCAAGAGACCCAGTACTTC
CASSTGLAILGQETQYF
>TRBD2|NA|TRBJ2-3|15|TRBV11-2
TGTGCCAGCAGCTTAACGGGGGGTGTCGCAGATACGCAGTATTTT
CASSLTGGVADTQYF
>TRBD1|once|TRBJ1-2|13|TRBV12-5
TGTGCTAGTGGAAACGGGACAGGGTATGGCTACACCTTC
CASGNGTGYGYTF
>NA|few|TRBJ1-1|14|TRBV6-5
TGTGCCAGCAGAGGACACAGGCAGAACACTGAAGCTTTCTTT
CASRGHRQNTEAFF
>NA|NA|TRBJ2-1|14|TRBV5-1
TGCGCCAGCAGTACCGACAGCTCCTACAATGAGCAGTTCTTC
CASSTDSSYNEQFF
>NA|NA|TRBJ2-2|13|TRBV7-2
TGTGCCAGCAGCCCGGTGAACACCGGGGAGCTGTTTTTT
CASSPVNTGELFF
>NA|NA|TRBJ1-2|13|TRBV14
TGTGCCAGCAGCCTACCGGGAGCCGTCGGCTACACCTTC
CASSLPGAVGYTF
>NA|NA|TRBJ2-1|15|TRBV9
TGTGCCAGCAGCACCCGGGGCGTCCCTGGCAATGAGCAGTTCTTC
CASSTRGVPGNEQFF
>TRBD2|NA|TRBJ2-1|12|TRBV7-8
TGTGCCAGCAGTCCTCCGGGACTAGAGCAGTTCTTC
CASSPPGLEQFF
>NA|NA|TRBJ1-2|15|TRBV6-5
TGTGCCAGCAGTTATGGGACACCTGCATTCTATGGCTACACCTTC
CASSYGTPAFYGYTF
>NA|NA|TRBJ1-2|13|TRBV7-9
TGTGCCAGCAGCTTAGAACCTGAGAGTGGCTACACCTTC
CASSLEPESGYTF
>NA|once|TRBJ1-2|15|TRBV9
TGTGCCAGCAGCGTAAGTGCGGGGGTATCGTATGGCTACACCTTC
CASSVSAGVSYGYTF
>TRBD1|NA|TRBJ2-7|15|TRBV18
TGTGCCAGCTCGTCCGGACAGGGTAGCTCCTACGAGCAGTACTTC
CASSSGQGSSYEQYF
>TRBD2|NA|TRBJ2-1|13|TRBV7-3
TGTGCCAGCAGCTTAACAAGACTAGCGGGGCAGTTCTTC
CASSLTRLAGQFF
>TRBD2|once|TRBJ2-7|16|TRBV7-8
TGTGCCAGTGGGCTCGGGCTAGCGGGTTACTCCTACGAGCAGTACTTC
CASGLGLAGYSYEQYF
>NA|NA|TRBJ2-2|15|TRBV7-9
TGTGCCAGCAGCTTACTCGGCGCGAACACCGGGGAGCTGTTTTTT
CASSLLGANTGELFF
>NA|NA|TRBJ2-1|17|TRBV7-9
TGTGCCAGCAGCTTAGAGGGGTGGTCCGACAGTTACAATGAGCAGTTCTTC
CASSLEGWSDSYNEQFF
>NA|NA|TRBJ2-7|14|TRBV9
TGTGCCAGCAGCGTAGGAAGAGGGGACTACGAGCAGTACTTC
CASSVGRGDYEQYF
>TRBD1|NA|TRBJ1-1|14|TRBV18
TGTGCCAGCTCAGGGGACAGACTGAACACTGAAGCTTTCTTT
CASSGDRLNTEAFF
>TRBD1|NA|TRBJ1-5|17|TRBV4-1
TGCGCCAGCAGCCAAGCTCTAACAGGGGGCCGCAATCAGCCCCAGCATTTT
CASSQALTGGRNQPQHF
>NA|NA|TRBJ2-3|14|TRBV15
TGTGCCACCAGCAGGGGAGGGGGAGCAGATACGCAGTATTTT
CATSRGGGADTQYF
>NA|NA|TRBJ1-1|13|TRBV10-2
TGCGCCAGCAGTGAACACAAGAACACTGAAGCTTTCTTT
CASSEHKNTEAFF
>NA|NA|TRBJ1-4|15|TRBV6-6
TGTGCCAGCAGCTCCCGGGACACTAATAATGAAAAACTGTTTTTT
CASSSRDTNNEKLFF
>TRBD2|once|TRBJ2-1|15|TRBV5-6
TGTGCCAGCAGCTTGTATGGGACTACAAACAATGAGCAGTTCTTC
CASSLYGTTNNEQFF